Each of the 17 T cell receptor beta chains below was sequenced from the same sample in a study of blood T cell repertoires in COVID-19. Profiled with immunoSEQ multiplex PCR; TCRdb holds only in-frame clones, not every one. The sample holds about 440,000 clones, 70% to 90% seen once. Sequenced: PBMCs or T cells enriched from blood (not recorded which). These receptors all come from a woman under 30 with acute COVID-19.

The V and J genes are TRBV7-2 and TRBJ2-7; 8 nucleotides line up with TRBD1. This CDR3 is built from 15 residues. Germline-derived CDR1 and CDR2 are SGHTA and FQGNSA. Germline trimming cut 5 bases from V and 2 bases from J; bases unmatched to any gene: 8. The CDR3 here is CASSPGTGVTYEQYF. Here the CDR3 DNA reads TGTGCCAGCAGCCCCGGGACAGGCGTCACCTACGAGCAGTACTTC. Variable domain in full (rest from reference TRBV7-2 and TRBJ2-7): GAGVSQSPSNKVTEKGKDVELRCDPISGHTALYWYRQSLGQGLEFLIYFQGNSAPDKSGLPSDRFSAERTGGSVSTLTIQRTQQEDSAVYLCASSPGTGVTYEQYFGPGTRLTVT.

This clone was seen a handful of times. The V and J genes are TRBV19 and TRBJ1-4; no definite D call. The CDR3 totals 12 residues. CDR1 LNHDA and CDR2 SQIVND come from the germline V gene (reference sequence). V was cut by 9 bases and J by 4 bases, with 9 bases left in between. The CDR3 protein is CASQFFNEKLFF. The CDR3 nucleotides are TGTGCCAGCCAATTTTTTAATGAAAAACTGTTTTTT.

This chain uses TRBV9 with TRBJ2-6, with TRBD1 matching over 11 bases. Germline V gives CDR1 SGDLS, CDR2 YYNGEE. V shed 0 bases and J 5 bases; nucleotides not matched to a gene: 16. CDR3 length: 21 residues. For the CDR3, the DNA is TGTGCCAGCAGCGTAGTTGGAGGACAGGGGGCACCCCATATAAGGGCCAACGTCCTGACTTTC. Its translation: CASSVVGGQGAPHIRANVLTF. The variable domain in full, completed from reference TRBV9 and TRBJ2-6, reads DSGVTQTPKHLITATGQRVTLRCSPRSGDLSVYWYQQSLDQGLQFLIQYYNGEERAKGNILERFSAQQFPDLHSELNLSSLELGDSALYFCASSVVGGQGAPHIRANVLTFGAGSRLTVL.

This chain uses TRBV13 with TRBJ2-3; D may be TRBD2 (6 bases). There are 16 residues in the CDR3. The V end lost 0 bases, the J end lost 2 bases, and 12 bases lay between the germline ends. In germline, CDR1 is PRHDT, CDR2 FYEKMQ (reference sequence). The CDR3 DNA sequence: TGTGCCAGCAGCTTAGGCCTTAGCGGAATCACAGATACGCAGTATTTT. Translation: CASSLGLSGITDTQYF.

The rearrangement joins TRBV13 to TRBJ2-7; 12 positions match TRBD2. CDR3 length: 16 residues. Trimming at V came to 5 bases and at J to 3 bases, leaving 8 bases not matched to a gene. Germline values: CDR1 PRHDT, CDR2 FYEKMQ (reference sequence). CDR3 amino acids: CASSSSTSGGRYEQYF. In nucleotides, the CDR3 is TGTGCCAGCAGCAGCAGCACTAGCGGGGGGCGCTACGAGCAGTACTTC.

This chain links TRBV3-1 (or the pseudogene TRBV3-2) with TRBJ1-5, with D uncertain. From germline, CDR1 is LGHDT and CDR2 YNNKEL (reference sequence). This CDR3 contains 17 residues. Trimming stripped 1 base from V and 3 bases from J, with 16 bases between. The CDR3 DNA follows: TGTGCCAGCAGCCAAGGTTCTCAGCTAGTGATCAATCAGCCCCAGCATTTT. It specifies CASSQGSQLVINQPQHF.

This chain uses TRBV11-2 with TRBJ1-2; D gene ambiguous. CDR3 size: 13 residues. V dropped 1 base and J dropped 6 bases, with 9 bases sitting between them. The germline V gene encodes CDR1 SGHAT and CDR2 FQNNGV. The CDR3 nucleotides are TGTGCCAGCAGCTTAGGACGGGGAGATGGCTACACCTTC. This codes for CASSLGRGDGYTF.

V gene TRBV29-1 combines with J gene TRBJ2-1; D possibly corresponds to TRBD2 (6 bases). Germline CDR1 and CDR2: SQVTM and ANQGSEA. This CDR3 region has 11 residues. Trimming stripped 4 bases from V and 8 bases from J, with 9 bases between. CDR3 amino acids: CSVGLGDEQFF. CDR3 bases: TGCAGCGTTGGACTAGGCGATGAGCAGTTCTTC.

The gene calls are TRBV6-5 and TRBJ1-1; 7 bases map to TRBD1. This CDR3 is built from 11 residues. Trimming at V came to 6 bases and at J to 8 bases, leaving 3 bases not matched to a gene. CDR1 is MNHEY, CDR2 SVGAGI, per germline. In DNA, the CDR3 is TGTGCCAGCAGGGTACAGGGGGAAGCTTTCTTT. Protein product: CASRVQGEAFF.

The chain links TRBV10-3 to TRBJ2-7; 8 bases line up with TRBD1. Germline V gene sequence: CDR1 ENHRY, CDR2 SYGVKD. Unmatched junction bases numbered 3, after V lost 4 bases and J lost 1 base. This CDR3 is 14 amino acids long. The CDR3 region has the DNA TGTGCCATCAGTGGGACAGGGAGGTCCTACGAGCAGTACTTC. Its protein product is CAISGTGRSYEQYF.

This chain uses TRBV6-5 with TRBJ1-1; 8 nucleotides align to TRBD1. This CDR3 spans 13 amino acids. Germline CDR1 is MNHEY and CDR2 is SVGAGI. J lost 5 bases, V lost 6 bases, and 5 bases had no gene match. The CDR3: CASRPGGRTEAFF. In DNA form, the CDR3 reads TGTGCCAGCAGGCCAGGGGGCCGGACTGAAGCTTTCTTT.

This chain connects TRBV28 to TRBJ1-2; D is possibly TRBD1 (5 bases). The CDR3 loop spans 13 amino acids. V gave up 3 bases and J gave up 8 bases, with 13 bases separating them. Germline V gives CDR1 MDHEN, CDR2 SYDVKM. CDR3 DNA sequence: TGTGCCAGCAGTTTGCGGGGGGTAGGCGGCTACACCTTC. This encodes CASSLRGVGGYTF.

The chain recombines TRBV18 with TRBJ2-2; D is unclear. V shed 2 bases and J shed 5 bases, with 9 bases lying between them. In germline, CDR1 is KGHSH, CDR2 LQKENI. The CDR3 is 14 residues long. The CDR3 loop is CASSPMEITGELFF. CDR3 DNA sequence: TGTGCCAGCTCACCAATGGAGATTACCGGGGAGCTGTTTTTT.

The rearrangement uses TRBV7-9 and TRBJ2-7; unclear D gene. The CDR3 covers 15 residues. With 2 bases removed from V and 0 bases from J, the gap between germline ends came to 11 bases. Germline V gene sequence: CDR1 SEHNR, CDR2 FQNEAQ (reference sequence). The CDR3 here is CASSLRQNPSYEQYF. CDR3 in DNA: TGTGCCAGCAGCTTAAGACAAAACCCCTCCTACGAGCAGTACTTC.

The chain joins TRBV19 to TRBJ1-6, with no clear D. Germline V gives CDR1 LNHDA, CDR2 SQIVND (reference sequence). V was clipped by 7 bases and J by 0 bases, with 10 bases between them. CDR3 length: 15 amino acids. The CDR3 reads CASTSQSSYNSPLHF. CDR3 sequence (DNA): TGTGCCAGTACTAGTCAGAGCTCCTATAATTCACCCCTCCACTTT.

J is TRBJ2-7 and V is TRBV11-2; 7 bases agree with TRBD1. V dropped 3 bases and J dropped 2; count of bases not matched to a gene: 13. The CDR3 consists of 17 residues. Germline V gene data show CDR1 as SGHAT and CDR2 as FQNNGV. The CDR3 sequence is CASSFNHRQGSTYEQYF. In nucleotides, the CDR3 is TGTGCCAGCAGCTTCAATCATCGACAGGGCAGTACCTACGAGCAGTACTTC.

The CDR3 spells CASSQQGHEQYF. In DNA form, the CDR3 reads TGTGCCAGCAGCCAACAGGGCCACGAGCAGTACTTC. The chain is built from TRBV13 and TRBJ2-7, with D tentatively TRBD1 (6 bases). The CDR3 is made up of 12 amino acids. Germline V gene sequence: CDR1 PRHDT, CDR2 FYEKMQ (reference sequence). The V end was cut by 5 bases, the J end by 5 bases, with 10 bases between.